This entry is about one T cell receptor (beta chain). TCRdb called the 5' RACE reads again in MiXCR, with one record for every CDR3 protein. The sample consists of about 890,000 distinct CDR3 sequences, over 9% of them appearing once. Germline V gene sequence: CDR1 MNHEY, CDR2 SVGAGI. The CDR3 loop spans 14 amino acids. Trimming pared 0 bases from V and 3 bases from J, leaving 8 bases between. This sample is part of a study of identical twins. The sample was also linked to a second study, of yellow fever vaccine responses in identical twins. That report adds: It has been reported that, in twins, the vaccine T cell response seemed partly convergent and partly personalized.

The material sequenced was PBMCs. The rearrangement links TRBV6-5 to TRBJ1-1; D is uncertain. The TCR originated in a woman younger than 35 in good health. CDR3 coding DNA: TGTGCCAGCAGTTACTCGGACGGGGACACTGAAGCTTTCTTT. Translation: CASSYSDGDTEAFF.